Following are 19 T cell receptor beta chains from one sample sequenced in a study of T cells in Graves' hyperthyroidism and ophthalmopathy. Template material for amplifying TCR beta CDR3 regions consisted of RNA transcripts. First-round RT-PCR with HTBI primers amplified the TCR CDR3 region. TCRdb used MiXCR to reprocess the multiplex PCR reads, holding one entry per CDR3 protein. The data contain fewer than 250,000 distinct CDR3 sequences, 16% of them seen just once; the ten biggest clones take up more than 25%. Sequencing input: blood. The receptors come from a woman younger than 35 with Graves' ophthalmopathy.

The chain employs TRBV19 and TRBJ2-7, with 10 nucleotides matching TRBD1. Germline assignment: CDR1 LNHDA and CDR2 SQIVND (reference sequence). CDR3 length equals 16 residues. Unmatched junction bases numbered 9, after V lost 3 bases and J lost 4 bases. The CDR3 reads CASSIVRDRGNYEQYF. For the CDR3, the DNA is TGTGCCAGTAGTATCGTTCGGGACAGGGGCAATTACGAGCAGTACTTC.

This clonotype was found many times. The V call is TRBV18, the J call TRBJ2-7, with TRBD1 as a possible D gene (5 bases). Germline V CDR1 and CDR2: KGHSH, LQKENI. The CDR3 contains 15 residues. V was pared by 0 bases and J by 3 bases, with 12 bases between. Here the CDR3 reads CASSPPQGNHYEQYF. The CDR3 coding sequence is TGTGCCAGCTCACCACCCCAGGGTAACCACTACGAGCAGTACTTC.

This clonotype was counted ten times or more. The chain has TRBV28 and TRBJ2-7; TRBD2 aligns across 11 bases. Germline loops: CDR1 MDHEN, CDR2 SYDVKM. This CDR3 is 16 amino acids long. The V gene end was trimmed by 6 bases and the J gene end by 1 base; junction bases not matched to a gene: 8. CDR3 region: CASRPTGLAASYEQYF. The DNA of the CDR3 is TGTGCCAGCAGGCCGACGGGACTAGCGGCTTCCTACGAGCAGTACTTC.

This clonotype was observed at least ten times. V and J are TRBV18 and TRBJ2-1; TRBD2 matches 7 bases. The ends lost 3 bases at V and 5 bases at J; junction bases unmatched: 19. CDR3 length: 19 residues. The germline V gene has CDR1 KGHSH and CDR2 LQKENI. CDR3 sequence: CASSPIFRGEGLANNEQFF. The CDR3 DNA follows: TGTGCCAGCTCACCCATCTTTCGGGGGGAGGGCCTCGCGAACAATGAGCAGTTCTTC.

As concerns this clonotype: This may be a read error: a much more frequent sequence differs by one nucleotide. The V call is TRBV5-6, the J call TRBJ1-2; D remains unclear. With 1 base removed from V and 8 bases from J, the gap between germline ends came to 9 bases. The germline V gene encodes CDR1 SGHDT and CDR2 YYEEEE. The CDR3 has 12 amino acids. The CDR3 region is CASSLTEEGYTF. The DNA for the CDR3 is TGTGCCAGCAGCTTGACGGAGGAAGGCTACACCTTC.

J is TRBJ2-7 and V is TRBV4-3; TRBD2 aligns across 8 bases. The germline V gene encodes CDR1 LGHNA and CDR2 YSLEER. J gave up 1 base and V 1 base, and 3 bases lay outside the gene matches. The CDR3 is made up of 15 amino acids. The CDR3 DNA sequence: TGCGCCAGCAGCCAAGTTGGCGGGAGGTCCTACGAGCAGTACTTC. It specifies CASSQVGGRSYEQYF.

V is TRBV19 and J is TRBJ1-4; D not certain. The CDR3 totals 14 residues. Trimming shortened V by 6 bases and J by 5 bases, and 13 bases separated the two germline ends. The germline V gene encodes CDR1 LNHDA and CDR2 SQIVND (reference sequence). The CDR3 region has the DNA TGTGCCAGTAGGCCGCACCGAGAAAATGAAAAACTGTTTTTT. It codes for CASRPHRENEKLFF.

The V and J genes are TRBV20-1 and TRBJ1-4, with TRBD1 identical over 7 bases. Unmatched junction bases numbered 7, after V lost 2 bases and J lost 7 bases. Germline values: CDR1 DFQATT, CDR2 SNEGSKA (reference sequence). The CDR3 extends over 14 amino acids. The CDR3 region has the DNA TGCAGTGCTAGACCGACAGGGCAGGGTGAAAAACTGTTTTTT. Its translation is CSARPTGQGEKLFF.

The V call is TRBV7-8, the J call TRBJ2-7, with 11 nucleotides matching TRBD2. Trimming removed 5 bases from V and 7 bases from J; junction bases left unmatched: 10. Germline assignment: CDR1 SGHVS and CDR2 FQNEAQ. The CDR3 has 15 amino acids. The CDR3 nucleotides are TGTGCCAGCAGCCTAAGACTAGCGGGGATCGGAGAGCAGTACTTC. Translated: CASSLRLAGIGEQYF. Drawing the rest from reference TRBV7-8 and TRBJ2-7, the complete variable domain is GAGVSQSPRYKVAKRGQDVALRCDPISGHVSLFWYQQALGQGPEFLTYFQNEAQLDKSGLPSDRFFAERPEGSVSTLKIQRTQQEDSAVYLCASSLRLAGIGEQYFGPGTRLTVT.

There are many counts of this clonotype. This rearrangement joins TRBV30 to TRBJ2-1; no clear D gene. The V gene's germline CDR1 is GTSNPN and CDR2 SVGIG (reference sequence). The CDR3 is 12 residues long. Trimming removed 0 bases at V and 6 bases at J, with 6 bases between. The CDR3 DNA reads as TGTGCCTGGAGTGTATCCCGCAATGAGCAGTTCTTC. The encoded protein is CAWSVSRNEQFF.

The gene calls are TRBV9 and TRBJ1-2, with unresolved D. V was trimmed by 2 bases and J by 4 bases, leaving 12 bases between them. Per the germline V gene, CDR1 is SGDLS and CDR2 is YYNGEE. The CDR3 contains 14 residues. Here the CDR3 reads CASSVTGSSYGYTF. The CDR3, as DNA: TGTGCCAGCAGCGTCACGGGATCTAGCTATGGCTACACCTTC. Full variable domain (rest looked up from reference TRBV9 and TRBJ1-2): DSGVTQTPKHLITATGQRVTLRCSPRSGDLSVYWYQQSLDQGLQFLIQYYNGEERAKGNILERFSAQQFPDLHSELNLSSLELGDSALYFCASSVTGSSYGYTFGSGTRLTVV.

This clonotype was observed many times. V gene TRBV3-1 combines with J gene TRBJ2-3, with D maybe TRBD2 (6 bases). V was pared by 1 base and J by 8 bases, with 13 bases between. CDR1 is LGHDT and CDR2 is YNNKEL in the germline V gene (reference sequence). This CDR3 region has 14 residues. CDR3 protein: CASSQGRALATQYF. CDR3 DNA: TGTGCCAGCAGCCAAGGGAGGGCCTTGGCTACGCAGTATTTT.

At least ten counts were recorded for this clonotype. The chain couples TRBV29-1 to TRBJ2-5, with TRBD2 as a possible D gene (7 bases). Germline CDR1 is SQVTM and CDR2 is ANQGSEA. This CDR3 region has 12 residues. Trimming removed 4 bases from V and 5 bases from J, with 11 bases in between. CDR3 region: CSVVRGGETQYF. The CDR3 DNA is TGCAGCGTTGTCAGGGGAGGGGAGACCCAGTACTTC.

This clonotype was seen ten or more times. V usage is TRBV9 and J usage is TRBJ2-3; 8 bases match TRBD2. This CDR3 comprises 16 residues. Looked up from germline, CDR1 is SGDLS and CDR2 is YYNGEE. J gave up 3 bases and V 0 bases, and 6 bases lay outside the gene matches. The CDR3: CASSVAPGGRTDTQYF. DNA of the CDR3: TGTGCCAGCAGCGTAGCTCCGGGAGGGAGGACAGATACGCAGTATTTT.

This clonotype has a count of ten or more. This sequence joins TRBV6-5 and TRBJ1-2; 9 nucleotides align to TRBD1. The V segment lost 0 bases and the J segment 2 bases; nucleotides outside the gene matches: 4. Germline CDR1 reads MNHEY; CDR2 reads SVGAGI. There are 16 residues in the CDR3. CDR3 residues: CASSYSMTGGNYGYTF. CDR3 sequence (DNA): TGTGCCAGCAGTTACTCGATGACAGGGGGGAACTATGGCTACACCTTC.

This clonotype was detected ten times or more. The J gene is TRBJ2-6, the V gene TRBV18; a weak D match, TRBD2 (6 bases). Germline-derived CDR1 and CDR2 are KGHSH and LQKENI. V dropped 0 bases and J dropped 4 bases, with 10 bases sitting between them. The CDR3 is made up of 16 amino acids. CDR3: CASSPPEGSGANVLTF. The CDR3, as DNA: TGTGCCAGCTCACCACCGGAGGGATCCGGGGCCAACGTCCTGACTTTC.

In its sample, this clonotype was seen many times. The chain links TRBV12-3 or TRBV12-4 to TRBJ1-4; D unresolved. Trimming stripped 1 base from V and 8 bases from J, with 11 bases between. The CDR3 extends over 14 amino acids. The CDR3 DNA reads as TGTGCCAGCAGTTTAGGACTCCCCGGGGAAAAACTGTTTTTT. Translation: CASSLGLPGEKLFF.

This chain joins TRBV7-8 and TRBJ2-7; 7 nucleotides line up with TRBD2. The CDR3 extends over 19 amino acids. With 1 base clipped from V and 6 bases from J, the junction kept 21 bases outside the gene matches. Looked up from germline, CDR1 is SGHVS and CDR2 is FQNEAQ. CDR3: CASSLGPRVPGGISVEQYF. The CDR3 region has the DNA TGTGCCAGCAGCTTAGGTCCTAGGGTCCCGGGAGGCATCTCCGTCGAGCAGTACTTC.

Many counts were recorded for this clonotype. The chain recombines TRBV29-1 with TRBJ2-1; 7 positions agree with TRBD2. The CDR3 consists of 14 residues. Per the germline V gene, CDR1 is SQVTM and CDR2 is ANQGSEA. Trimming at V came to 4 bases and at J to 5 bases, leaving 8 bases not matched to a gene. In DNA form, the CDR3 reads TGCAGCGTTGTTAGCGGGCCCCAGAACAATGAGCAGTTCTTC. Translated, it gives CSVVSGPQNNEQFF.